These 17 T cell receptor beta chains share one sample of origin, sequenced in a study of T cells in women clearing cervical HPV infection. TCRdb keeps only in-frame clones here, not all; method: immunoSEQ multiplex PCR. Its clone listing holds about 31,000 clones. Input material: blood buffy coat. The receptors originated from a woman between 18 and 69 years old with a cervical HPV16 infection that either progressed to CIN3+ or cleared (not recorded which).

For this clone: Read coverage stops 3 residues before the CDR3 terminus; the germline J gene supplies the remainder. The chain carries TRBV6-1 and TRBJ2-3; maybe TRBD1 (5 bases). V lost 2 bases to trimming and J lost 0 bases, with 12 bases between them. The CDR3 contains 16 residues. CDR1 is MNHNS, CDR2 SASEGT, per germline. CDR3 bases read: TGTGCCAGCAGTGAAAGGGGATCGACTAGCACAGATACG. Its translation is CASSERGSTSTDT. The entire CDR3 reads CASSERGSTSTDTQYF.

The CDR3 DNA, read in part, is TGTGCCAGCAGTGAAGAGGTAGGGGTTTGGAACACTGAA. It encodes CASSEEVGVWNTE. The CDR3 in its entirety is CASSEEVGVWNTEAFF. J is TRBJ1-1 and V is TRBV6-1, with D tentatively TRBD1 (5 bases). The read ends 3 residues shy of where the CDR3 ends; the end is completed using the germline J gene. With 1 base removed from V and 1 base from J, the gap between germline ends came to 13 bases. Germline CDR1 and CDR2: MNHNS and SASEGT. The CDR3 sequence is 16 residues long.

Concerning this clone itself: The read terminates 3 residues before the CDR3 end, so the remaining end is supplied by the germline J gene. V and J are TRBV9 and TRBJ2-7, with a weak D call TRBD2 (5 bases). The germline V gene encodes CDR1 SGDLS and CDR2 YYNGEE. The V end was cut by 0 bases, the J end by 5 bases, with 9 bases between. The CDR3 length is 13 residues. CDR3 in amino acids: CASSVVERDEQYF. CDR3 DNA (partial): TGTGCCAGCAGCGTAGTGGAGAGGGACGAG.

The CDR3 here is CSARTAGTGGTYGYTF. The covered CDR3 bases are TGCAGTGCTAGAACCGCCGGGACAGGGGGCACCTATGGC. The chain couples TRBV20-1 to TRBJ1-2, with TRBD1 matching over 12 bases. The observed sequence ends 3 residues before the CDR3 terminus, with the missing tail filled in from the germline J gene. The germline V gene has CDR1 DFQATT and CDR2 SNEGSKA (reference sequence). CDR3 length: 16 residues. Trimming at V came to 2 bases and at J to 4 bases, leaving 8 bases not matched to a gene.

Note on this clone: The read is 3 residues too short to cover the CDR3 end, so that end is filled in from the germline J gene. The chain joins TRBV4-2 to TRBJ1-4; weak D call: TRBD1 (5 bases). Per the germline V gene, CDR1 is LGHNA and CDR2 is YNFKEQ. The CDR3 totals 15 residues. The CDR3 bases that were read are TGTGCCAGCAGCCTCGATGGGCAGGGAAATTCACCA. Protein: CASSLDGQGNSP. The whole CDR3 region reads CASSLDGQGNSPLFF.

Remarks on this clone: Sequencing ends 3 residues short of the CDR3 end; the germline J gene provides the rest. The chain combines TRBV7-9 with TRBJ1-2; D might be TRBD1 (5 bases). The V and J ends lost 5 bases and 2 bases respectively, with 12 bases between them. Germline lookup yields CDR1 SEHNR and CDR2 FQNEAQ (reference sequence). The CDR3 totals 14 residues. The DNA read from the CDR3 is TGTGCCAGCAGCCTCCCGGGGGGGAACTATGGC. Amino acid sequence: CASSLPGGNYG. The entire CDR3 protein is CASSLPGGNYGYTF.

About this clone itself: The read ends 3 residues early relative to the CDR3; the germline J gene fills the gap. The chain combines TRBV6-1 with TRBJ1-6; 8 bases match TRBD1. Germline lookup yields CDR1 MNHNS and CDR2 SASEGT. The CDR3 has 15 residues. Germline trimming cut 3 bases from V and 6 bases from J; bases unmatched to any gene: 4. CDR3 residues: CASSDRGRSNSPLHF. The sequenced CDR3 bases are TGTGCCAGCAGTGACAGGGGGCGATCTAATTCACCC.

A remark on this clone: Read data end 3 residues before the CDR3 end; the end is taken from the germline J gene. V gene TRBV12-5 combines with J gene TRBJ2-2, with D tentatively TRBD1 (6 bases). V shed 6 bases and J shed 3 bases, with 14 bases lying between them. CDR1 is LGHNT, CDR2 FRNRAP, per germline. CDR3 length: 15 residues. CDR3 sequence reads: CASGRQGRHTGELFF. Partial CDR3 DNA: TGTGCTAGTGGAAGGCAGGGGCGTCACACCGGGGAG. The variable domain in full, completed from reference TRBV12-5 and TRBJ2-2, reads DARVTQTPRHKVTEMGQEVTMRCQPILGHNTVFWYRQTMMQGLELLAYFRNRAPLDDSGMPKDRFSAEMPDATLATLKIQPSEPRDSAVYFCASGRQGRHTGELFFGEGSRLTVL.

Points on this clone: With the read ending 3 residues before the CDR3 end, the germline J gene is used to fill in that end. The V call is TRBV14, the J call TRBJ2-5, with TRBD1 as a possible D gene (5 bases). The CDR3 runs 12 residues. Germline CDR1 and CDR2: SGHDN and FVKESK. Between the trimmed V and J ends, which lost 5 bases and 5 bases, there was a span of 9 bases. CDR3 bases read: TGTGCCAGCAGCGCAGGGTGGGAGACC. This gives the protein CASSAGWET. The full CDR3 protein reads CASSAGWETQYF.

Of note for this clone: The read terminates 3 residues before the CDR3 end, so the remaining end is supplied by the germline J gene. This rearrangement joins TRBV18 to TRBJ2-7; tentatively, D is TRBD1 (5 bases). The CDR3 contains 15 residues. V lost 3 bases to trimming and J lost 0 bases, with 12 bases between them. Germline V CDR1 and CDR2: KGHSH, LQKENI. CDR3 DNA (partial): TGTGCCAGCTCACCTGCCTCAAGGGGCTCCTACGAG. It translates to CASSPASRGSYE. The CDR3 in its entirety is CASSPASRGSYEQYF. The complete variable domain, with remaining parts taken from reference TRBV18 and TRBJ2-7, reads NAGVMQNPRHLVRRRGQEARLRCSPMKGHSHVYWYRQLPEEGLKFMVYLQKENIIDESGMPKERFSAEFPKEGPSILRIQQVVRGDSAAYFCASSPASRGSYEQYFGPGTRLTVT.

Concerning this clone: Read sequence stops 3 residues before the CDR3 end, and the germline J gene provides the missing end. This sequence joins TRBV12-3 or TRBV12-4 and TRBJ2-3; 14 bases are a match to TRBD2. The CDR3 extends over 15 amino acids. Trimming cost V 3 bases and J 4 bases; bases outside gene matches: 0. Incomplete CDR3 DNA: TGTGCCAGCAGTTTGGGACTAGCGGGGGCAGATACG. Its protein product is CASSLGLAGADT. The complete CDR3 reads CASSLGLAGADTQYF.

Note on this clone: The junction departs from germline at one end; a sequencing error may be responsible. The read ends 3 residues shy of where the CDR3 ends; the end is completed using the germline J gene. The chain joins TRBV7-7 to TRBJ2-3; possible D gene TRBD2, 6 bases. Germline values: CDR1 SSHAT, CDR2 FNYEAQ (reference sequence). The CDR3 spans 15 residues. This CDR3 is CASSYTGTPSETQYF. The DNA read from the CDR3 is TGTGCTAGCAGCTATACCGGGACTCCCTCTGAGACG.

The DNA read from the CDR3 is TGCAGTGCTAGGGGGGGAAGTAGCAATCAGCCG. Translation: CSARGGSSNQP. The complete CDR3 sequence is CSARGGSSNQPQYF. This chain connects TRBV20-1 to TRBJ2-3, with D possibly being TRBD2 (6 bases). The CDR3 goes on 3 residues after the read ends, and that part is filled in from the germline J gene. CDR1 and CDR2 from the germline V gene are DFQATT and SNEGSKA (reference sequence). The CDR3 is made up of 14 amino acids.

As concerns this clone: The CDR3 end falls 3 residues outside the read, so it is completed with the germline J gene. The chain is built from TRBV2 and TRBJ1-1; no firm D call. CDR3 length: 14 amino acids. The germline V gene encodes CDR1 SNHLY and CDR2 FYNNEI. The DNA read from the CDR3 is TGTGCCAGCAGGAATAGCGGGTCTAGAAACATT. It yields the protein CASRNSGSRNI. In full, the CDR3 is CASRNSGSRNIAFF.

With regard to this clone: The sequenced fragment ends 3 residues before the CDR3 boundary, so the rest is inferred from the germline J gene. This chain links TRBV7-1 with TRBJ1-1; 7 bases match TRBD1. TRBV7-1 is recorded as an ORF, its role being uncertain. After removal of 3 bases from V and 0 bases from J, the junction contained 19 bases not matched to a gene. CDR3 length: 20 amino acids. Partial CDR3 DNA: TGTGCCAGCAGCTCTTTTCCGGGACAGCCCCGGGGACCCATGAACACTGAA. Its translation: CASSSFPGQPRGPMNTE. The full CDR3 sequence reads CASSSFPGQPRGPMNTEAFF.

Of note for this clone: Read data end 3 residues before the CDR3 end; the end is taken from the germline J gene. The gene calls are TRBV18 and TRBJ2-3; 7 nucleotides line up with TRBD1. Germline CDR1 reads KGHSH; CDR2 reads LQKENI. Trimming took 3 bases from V and 5 from J; bases not matched to a gene: 2. CDR3 length equals 13 residues. Partial CDR3 DNA: TGTGCCAGCTCACCGCGACAGGGAGATACG. It specifies CASSPRQGDT. The CDR3 in its entirety is CASSPRQGDTQYF.

Details on this clone: Read sequence stops 3 residues before the CDR3 end, and the germline J gene provides the missing end. The rearrangement joins TRBV5-4 to TRBJ2-5, with a weak D call TRBD1 (5 bases). The CDR3 covers 13 residues. Germline V lookup: CDR1 SGHNT, CDR2 YYREEE (reference sequence). Trimming pared 8 bases from V and 4 bases from J, leaving 15 bases between. The CDR3 bases that were read are TGTGCCAGTAAGGCCCAGGGTCGAGAGACC. This encodes CASKAQGRET. The entire CDR3 protein is CASKAQGRETQYF.